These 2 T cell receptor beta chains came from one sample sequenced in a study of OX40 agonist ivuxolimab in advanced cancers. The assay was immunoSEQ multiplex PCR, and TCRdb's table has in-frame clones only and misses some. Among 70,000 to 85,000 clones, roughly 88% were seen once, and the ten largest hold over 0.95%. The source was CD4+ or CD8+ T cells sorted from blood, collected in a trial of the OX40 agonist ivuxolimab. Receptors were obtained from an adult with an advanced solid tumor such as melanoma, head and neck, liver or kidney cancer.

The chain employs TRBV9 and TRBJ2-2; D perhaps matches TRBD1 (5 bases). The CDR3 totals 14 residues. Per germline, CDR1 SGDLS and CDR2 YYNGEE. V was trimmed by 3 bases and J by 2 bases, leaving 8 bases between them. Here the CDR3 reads CASSETVNTGELFF. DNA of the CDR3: TGTGCCAGCAGCGAGACAGTAAACACCGGGGAGCTGTTTTTT.

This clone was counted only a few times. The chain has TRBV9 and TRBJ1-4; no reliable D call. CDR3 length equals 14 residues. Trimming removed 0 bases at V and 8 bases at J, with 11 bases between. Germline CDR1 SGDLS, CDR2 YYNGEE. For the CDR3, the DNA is TGTGCCAGCAGCGTAGAGGGAGGGAGAGAAAAACTGTTTTTT. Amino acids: CASSVEGGREKLFF.